Listed below are T cell receptor beta chains from one sample, sequenced in a study of PD-1 blockade in classical Hodgkin lymphoma. Profiling relied on immunoSEQ multiplex PCR, and the TCRdb table lists in-frame clones only, not all of them. The data contain roughly 68,000 clones, approximately 93% of them singletons. Sequenced material: peripheral blood mononuclear cells (PBMCs). These receptors all come from a human donor with classical Hodgkin lymphoma. Each CDR3 is given with its conserved first and last residue. The D gene is left open where the match is weak. Expanded clones get a size class; other rows say once, few or many, or leave the size out.

TRBD2 few TRBJ2-5 TRBV4-1 TGCGCCAGCAGCCAAGATCAAGCTAGCGGACAAGAGACCCAGTACTTC CASSQDQASGQETQYF
TRBD2 . TRBJ2-3 TRBV19 TGTGCCAGTAGTATCCTGCGGGGGTACACAGATACGCAGTATTTT CASSILRGYTDTQYF
. . TRBJ2-5 TRBV2 TGTGCCAGCAGTGGACAGGCTAACGGGGAGACCCAGTACTTC CASSGQANGETQYF
. . TRBJ2-7 TRBV10-3 TGTGCCATCAGTGAAGGGGACGAGCAGTACTTC CAISEGDEQYF
. . TRBJ1-5 TRBV19 TGTGCCAGTAGTATAGGGGGGGAATGGAGCAATCAGCCCCAGCATTTT CASSIGGEWSNQPQHF
TRBD2 . TRBJ2-1 TRBV7-7 TGTGCCAGCAGCCAGGGACTAGCGGGGTCAAATGAGCAGTTCTTC CASSQGLAGSNEQFF
TRBD1 . TRBJ2-5 TRBV6-6 TGTGCCAGCACTGACAGGGGGAGGGAGACCCAGTACTTC CASTDRGRETQYF
. . TRBJ2-3 TRBV14 TGTGCCAGCAGCCAAGGTCCGGATTTTGTCACAGATACGCAGTATTTT CASSQGPDFVTDTQYF
. once TRBJ1-4 TRBV18 TGTGCCAGCTCACCCACCCTAGGACGAGATGAAAAACTGTTTTTT CASSPTLGRDEKLFF
TRBD1 . TRBJ2-2 TRBV5-1 TGCGCCAGCAGCTTTGGACAGGCGAACACCGGGGAGCTGTTTTTT CASSFGQANTGELFF
. . TRBJ1-6 TRBV7-8 TGTGCCAGCAGCTTGGCAGGGGTGGCTAATAATTCACCCCTCCACTTT CASSLAGVANNSPLHF
. . TRBJ2-2 TRBV28 TGTGCCAGCTATAATCTGGGTGACGGGGAGCTGTTTTTT CASYNLGDGELFF
TRBD1 . TRBJ2-7 TRBV11-1 TGTGCCAGCAGCCCCCGGGGACAGCCCTACGAGCAGTACTTC CASSPRGQPYEQYF
. . TRBJ1-4 TRBV6-1 TGTGCCAGCACCAAAGAGGAGGGGCCTGGGGAAAAACTGTTTTTT CASTKEEGPGEKLFF
. . TRBJ2-1 TRBV7-2 TGTGCCAGCAGCCGAACCGTTACAGGGAATGAGCAGTTCTTC CASSRTVTGNEQFF
TRBD1 . TRBJ1-2 TRBV30 TGTGCCTGGAGTGTAGCCAGGGGGCACGGCTACACCTTC CAWSVARGHGYTF
. . TRBJ2-1 TRBV21-1 TGTGCCAGCAACCCGAGTACTAGCGGGAGCTACAATGAGCAGTTCTTC CASNPSTSGSYNEQFF
. . TRBJ2-7 TRBV6-6 TGTGCCAGCAGTCATGCAGGGCGGGCCTACGAGCAGTACTTC CASSHAGRAYEQYF
TRBD1 once TRBJ1-1 TRBV5-6 TGTGCCAGCAGCTTGGGGGCGACAGGGGGAACTGAAGCTTTCTTT CASSLGATGGTEAFF
TRBD1 . TRBJ1-1 TRBV28 TGTGCCAGCATCCGCCCGGGACAGGGGAACACTGAAGCTTTCTTT CASIRPGQGNTEAFF
. . TRBJ2-7 TRBV7-9 TGTGCCAGCAGTAGAGGGGAATACGAGCAGTACTTC CASSRGEYEQYF
TRBD1 . TRBJ1-6 TRBV15 TGTGCCACCAGCAGTGTAGCCACAGGGGCTAATTCACCCCTCCACTTT CATSSVATGANSPLHF
TRBD1 . TRBJ1-2 TRBV4-1 TGCGCCAGCAGCCAAGACCCCGGGACAGGGTTAGTTAGTGGCTACACCTTC CASSQDPGTGLVSGYTF
. . TRBJ2-6 TRBV2 TGTGCCAGTGGGGGCAGGATTAGCTCTGGGGCCAACGTCCTGACTTTC CASGGRISSGANVLTF
. . TRBJ1-2 TRBV7-3 TGTGCCAGCAGCTTAAATTCGGGGGGTGGCTACACCTTC CASSLNSGGGYTF
. once TRBJ2-2 TRBV27 TGTGCCAGCAGCCGCCTACTCCCGACCGGGGAGCTGTTTTTT CASSRLLPTGELFF
TRBD1 . TRBJ1-1 TRBV19 TGTGCCAGTCGGGACAGGGGAGGAACCACTGAAGCTTTCTTT CASRDRGGTTEAFF
TRBD1 once TRBJ2-3 TRBV9 TGTGCCAGCAGCGTAGGAGGGGACAGAGTCACAGATACGCAGTATTTT CASSVGGDRVTDTQYF
TRBD1 once TRBJ2-6 TRBV2 TGTGCCAGCAGTTTTGACAGGGAAGCCCTCTCTGGGGCCAACGTCCTGACTTTC CASSFDREALSGANVLTF
. . TRBJ1-2 TRBV5-4 TGTGCCAGCAGCGTCGGACAGAACTATGGCTACACCTTC CASSVGQNYGYTF
. . TRBJ1-1 TRBV6-5 TGTGCCAGCCGGAAGGCAGGGACTGAAGCTTTCTTT CASRKAGTEAFF
. . TRBJ2-5 TRBV6-1 TGTGCCAGCAGTATACGGGACGGTCAAGAGACCCAGTACTTC CASSIRDGQETQYF
. . TRBJ1-2 TRBV2 TGTGCCAGCAAACTGGCCTATGGCTACACCTTC CASKLAYGYTF
TRBD1 . TRBJ2-3 TRBV9 TGTGCCAGCACCGGGACAGGGGTAGGTGATACGCAGTATTTT CASTGTGVGDTQYF
. once TRBJ2-2 TRBV11-2 TGTGCCAGCAGCCGGGGGCTTCGGGGGACCGGGGAGCTGTTTTTT CASSRGLRGTGELFF
TRBD1 . TRBJ1-1 TRBV9 TGTGCCAGCAGCGGAAAACAGGGGGCGGACACTGAAGCTTTCTTT CASSGKQGADTEAFF
TRBD1 . TRBJ1-4 TRBV2 TGTGCCGGCCGACAGGGATTGGAAAAACTGTTTTTT CAGRQGLEKLFF
. . TRBJ1-3 TRBV15 TGTGCCACCAGCGTCGAGCGAAGTCGCTCTGGAAACACCATATATTTT CATSVERSRSGNTIYF
. . TRBJ1-4 TRBV30 TGTGCCTGGAGTGTAAGGTCTAAGGAAAAACTGTTTTTT CAWSVRSKEKLFF
. . TRBJ1-1 TRBV7-9 TGTGCCAGCAGCTTAGACCGCATGAACACTGAAGCTTTCTTT CASSLDRMNTEAFF
TRBD1 . TRBJ1-2 TRBV5-5 TGTGCCAGCAGCCTTTGGACAGGGGAATATGGCTACACCTTC CASSLWTGEYGYTF
. . TRBJ2-7 TRBV5-6 TGTGCCAGCATCTTCCAGGGTACCTACGAGCAGTACTTC CASIFQGTYEQYF
TRBD2 . TRBJ2-7 TRBV5-1 TGCGCCAGCAGCTTGACCCCACTAGCGGGGTCCTACGAGCAGTACTTC CASSLTPLAGSYEQYF
. . TRBJ2-7 TRBV5-1 TGCGCCAGCAGACTGGAAGCCTACGAGCAGTACTTC CASRLEAYEQYF
. . TRBJ1-2 TRBV2 TGTGCCAGCAGTGAACAAGGTTCTAACTATGGCTACACCTTC CASSEQGSNYGYTF
. . TRBJ1-4 TRBV7-9 TGTGCCAGCAGCTTCTCCACGACGGATGAAAAACTGTTTTTT CASSFSTTDEKLFF
TRBD1 . TRBJ1-1 TRBV19 TGTGCCAGTAGTCCCTGGACAGGGGCGAACACTGAAGCTTTCTTT CASSPWTGANTEAFF
TRBD1 . TRBJ1-2 TRBV7-9 TGTGCCAGCAGCGCGGGACAGGGGCCTGGCTACACCTTC CASSAGQGPGYTF
TRBD1 . TRBJ1-2 TRBV18 TGTGCCAGCTCCCTCGACAGGGGGCCAGGCTACACCTTC CASSLDRGPGYTF
. . TRBJ2-3 TRBV29-1 TGCAGCGTTGATGCTAGCAGCACAGATACGCAGTATTTT CSVDASSTDTQYF